This T cell receptor beta chain derives from a study of blood T cell repertoires in COVID-19. Assay used: immunoSEQ multiplex PCR; TCRdb lists only in-frame clones, some missing. The sample includes approximately 500,000 clones, less than 90% of them seen just once. The V gene lost 2 bases and the J gene lost 4 bases, with 12 bases spanning the gap. This CDR3 region has 15 residues. CDR1 and CDR2 (germline): SNHLY, FYNNEI. Sequencing was performed on peripheral blood. The genes are TRBV2 and TRBJ1-5; no definite D call. The clonotype originates from a woman between 45 and 65 years old with COVID-19, enrolled during active disease. The CDR3 DNA reads as TGTGCCAGCAGTGAAAACGTAGCAGAGAATCAGCCCCAGCATTTT. It is translated as CASSENVAENQPQHF.